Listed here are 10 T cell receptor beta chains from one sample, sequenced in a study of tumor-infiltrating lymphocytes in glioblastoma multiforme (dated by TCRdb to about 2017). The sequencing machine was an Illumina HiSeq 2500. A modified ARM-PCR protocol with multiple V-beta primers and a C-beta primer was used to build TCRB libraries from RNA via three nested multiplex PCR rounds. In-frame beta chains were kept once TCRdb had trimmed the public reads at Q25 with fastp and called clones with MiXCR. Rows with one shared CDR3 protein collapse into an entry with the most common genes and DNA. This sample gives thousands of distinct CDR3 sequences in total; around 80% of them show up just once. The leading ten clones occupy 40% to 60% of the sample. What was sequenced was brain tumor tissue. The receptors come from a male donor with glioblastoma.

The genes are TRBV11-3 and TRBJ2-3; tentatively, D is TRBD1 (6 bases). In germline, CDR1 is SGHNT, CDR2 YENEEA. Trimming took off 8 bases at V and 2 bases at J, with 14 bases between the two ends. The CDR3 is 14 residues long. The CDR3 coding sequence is TGTGCCAGCTGCTCTCGGACAGCCACAGATACGCAGTATTTT. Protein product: CASCSRTATDTQYF.

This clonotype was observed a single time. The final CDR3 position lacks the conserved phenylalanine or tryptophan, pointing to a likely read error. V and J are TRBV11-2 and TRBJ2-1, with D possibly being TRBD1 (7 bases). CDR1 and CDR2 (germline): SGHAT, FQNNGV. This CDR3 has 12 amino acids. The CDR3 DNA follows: TGTGCCGGCAGGGGGGAGCAAAATGTGCAGTTCATC. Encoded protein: CAGRGEQNVQFI.

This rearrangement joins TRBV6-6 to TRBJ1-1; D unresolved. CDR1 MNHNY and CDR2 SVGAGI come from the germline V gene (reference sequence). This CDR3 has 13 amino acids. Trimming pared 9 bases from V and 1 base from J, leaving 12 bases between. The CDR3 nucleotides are TGTGCCAGTACTCCTGACCCGAACACTGAAGCTTTCTTT. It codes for CASTPDPNTEAFF.

This CDR3 is CSVRAVPTDTQYF. CDR3 sequence (DNA): TGCAGCGTTAGAGCGGTACCCACAGATACGCAGTATTTT. The chain recombines TRBV29-1 with TRBJ2-3, with a tentative D call TRBD2 (5 bases). The CDR3 spans 13 residues. Trimming took 5 bases from V and 2 from J, leaving 11 bases between them. CDR1 SQVTM and CDR2 ANQGSEA come from the germline V gene.

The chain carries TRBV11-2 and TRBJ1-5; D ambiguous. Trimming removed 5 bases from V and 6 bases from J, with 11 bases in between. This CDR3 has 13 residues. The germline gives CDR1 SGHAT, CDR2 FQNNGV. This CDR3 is CASSPDGFQPQHF. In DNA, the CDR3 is TGTGCCAGCAGCCCGGACGGTTTTCAGCCCCAGCATTTT.

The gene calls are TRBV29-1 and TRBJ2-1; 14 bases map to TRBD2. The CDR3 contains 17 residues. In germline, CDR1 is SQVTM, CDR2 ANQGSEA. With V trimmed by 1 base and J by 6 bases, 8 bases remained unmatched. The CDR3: CSVEGGTSGSRFNEQFF. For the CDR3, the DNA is TGCAGCGTTGAAGGGGGGACTAGCGGGAGTCGGTTCAATGAGCAGTTCTTC.

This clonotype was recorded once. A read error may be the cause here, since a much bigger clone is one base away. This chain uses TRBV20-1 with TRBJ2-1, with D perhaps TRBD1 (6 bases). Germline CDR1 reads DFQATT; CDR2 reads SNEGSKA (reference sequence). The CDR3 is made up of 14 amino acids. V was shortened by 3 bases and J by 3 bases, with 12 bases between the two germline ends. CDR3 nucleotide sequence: TGCAGTGCTAGGTACAGGGTGAACTACAATGAGCAGTTCTTC. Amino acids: CSARYRVNYNEQFF.

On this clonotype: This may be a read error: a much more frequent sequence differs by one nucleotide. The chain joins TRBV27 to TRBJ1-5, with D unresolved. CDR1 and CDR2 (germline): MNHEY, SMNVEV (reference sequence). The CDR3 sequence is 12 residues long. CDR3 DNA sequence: TGTGTCAGCAGCAAGATCAATCAGCCCCAGCATTTT. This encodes CVSSKINQPQHF.

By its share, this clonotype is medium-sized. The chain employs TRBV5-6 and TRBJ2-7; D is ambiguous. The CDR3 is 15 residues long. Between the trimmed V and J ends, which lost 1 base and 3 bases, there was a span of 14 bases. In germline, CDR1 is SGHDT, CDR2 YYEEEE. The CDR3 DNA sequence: TGTGCCAGCAGCTTGAATGCGGAAATGAGCTACGAGCAGTACTTC. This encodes CASSLNAEMSYEQYF.

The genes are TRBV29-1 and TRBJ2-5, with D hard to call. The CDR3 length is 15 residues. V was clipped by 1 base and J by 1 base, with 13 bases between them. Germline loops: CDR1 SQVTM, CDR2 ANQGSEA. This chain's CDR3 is CSVEGLVGSQETQYF. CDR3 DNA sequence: TGCAGCGTTGAAGGATTAGTTGGCAGCCAAGAGACCCAGTACTTC.